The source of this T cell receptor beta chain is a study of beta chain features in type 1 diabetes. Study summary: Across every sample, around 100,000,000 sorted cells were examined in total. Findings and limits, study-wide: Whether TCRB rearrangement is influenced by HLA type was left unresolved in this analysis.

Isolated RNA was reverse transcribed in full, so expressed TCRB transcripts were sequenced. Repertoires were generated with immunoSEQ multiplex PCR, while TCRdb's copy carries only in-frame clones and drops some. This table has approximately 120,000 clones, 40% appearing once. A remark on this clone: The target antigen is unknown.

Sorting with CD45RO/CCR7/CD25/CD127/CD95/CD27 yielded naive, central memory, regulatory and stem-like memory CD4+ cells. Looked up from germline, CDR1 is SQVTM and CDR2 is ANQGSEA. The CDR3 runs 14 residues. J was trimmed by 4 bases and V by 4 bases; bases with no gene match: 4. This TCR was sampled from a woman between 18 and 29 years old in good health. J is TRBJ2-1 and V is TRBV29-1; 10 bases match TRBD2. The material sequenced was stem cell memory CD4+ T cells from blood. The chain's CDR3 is CSVASGSMYNEQFF. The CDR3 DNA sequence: TGCAGCGTTGCTAGCGGGAGTATGTACAATGAGCAGTTCTTC.